This TCR beta chain is drawn from a study of Ad26.COV2.S vaccination and SARS-CoV-2 variants. Treatment in this sample: some 19 received Ad26.COV2.S at low or high dose, single or two shots; 5 received placebo; per-sample allocation not given. Material that was analyzed had been drawn on day 63 after the first vaccine or placebo injection. The repertoire was sequenced with immunoSEQ multiplex PCR; TCRdb's copy has only in-frame clones and lacks some. The sample holds 510,000 or so clones, around 90% seen once. The CDR3 covers 15 residues. The ends were cut back, 5 bases at V and 1 base at J, with 13 bases in the middle. CDR1 SEHNR and CDR2 FQNEAQ come from the germline V gene (reference sequence).

This sample comprised peripheral blood, obtained in a trial of Ad26.COV2.S vaccine versus placebo. V usage is TRBV7-9 and J usage is TRBJ2-3; D unclear. The clonotype comes from a person between 18 and 65 years old who received the Ad26.COV2.S COVID-19 vaccine or a placebo. In DNA form, the CDR3 reads TGTGCCAGCAGCATACTTGGGCAGGGCACAGATACGCAGTATTTT. Translating gives CASSILGQGTDTQYF. Filled out from reference TRBV7-9 and TRBJ2-3, the complete variable domain reads DTGVSQNPRHKITKRGQNVTFRCDPISEHNRLYWYRQTLGQGPEFLTYFQNEAQLEKSRLLSDRFSAERPKGSFSTLEIQRTEQGDSAMYLCASSILGQGTDTQYFGPGTRLTVL.